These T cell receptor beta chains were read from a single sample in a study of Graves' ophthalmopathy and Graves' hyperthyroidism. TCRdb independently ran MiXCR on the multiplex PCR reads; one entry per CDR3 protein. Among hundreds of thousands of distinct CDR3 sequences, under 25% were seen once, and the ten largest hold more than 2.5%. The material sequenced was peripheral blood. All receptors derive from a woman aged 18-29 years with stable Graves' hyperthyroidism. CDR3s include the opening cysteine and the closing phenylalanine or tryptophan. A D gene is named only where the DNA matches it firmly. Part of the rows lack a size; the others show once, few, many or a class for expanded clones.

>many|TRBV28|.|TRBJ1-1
TGTGCCAGCAGTCCCCCGTTGAGCCTTGAAGCTTTCTTT
CASSPPLSLEAFF
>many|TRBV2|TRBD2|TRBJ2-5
TGTGCCAGCATCCTGCTCGGGACTAGCGGGGGGGAGACCCAGTACTTC
CASILLGTSGGETQYF
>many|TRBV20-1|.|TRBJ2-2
TGCAGTGCCACCCCAACAGCGAACACCGGGGAGCTGTTTTTT
CSATPTANTGELFF
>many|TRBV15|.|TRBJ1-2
TGTGCCACCAGCAGAATGCCCGGGACCCAGGGATACCCCAATTATGGCTACACCTTC
CATSRMPGTQGYPNYGYTF
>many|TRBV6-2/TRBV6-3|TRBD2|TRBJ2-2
TGTGCCAGCAGTTACACTCTAGCGGGAGTATTGGACACCGGGGAGCTGTTTTTT
CASSYTLAGVLDTGELFF
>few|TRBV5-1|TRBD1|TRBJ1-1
TGCGCCAGCAGCTCCGGGACAGGGTTGAACACTGAAGCTTTCTTT
CASSSGTGLNTEAFF
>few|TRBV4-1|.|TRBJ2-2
TGCGCCAGCAGCCACCTAAGAACCGGGGAGCTGTTTTTT
CASSHLRTGELFF
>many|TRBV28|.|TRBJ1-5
TGTGCCAGCGGGGGAGGCAATCAGCCCCAGCATTTT
CASGGGNQPQHF
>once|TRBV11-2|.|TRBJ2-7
TGTGCCAGCAGCTTAGGACTAGTGCTGACCTACGAGCAGTACTTC
CASSLGLVLTYEQYF
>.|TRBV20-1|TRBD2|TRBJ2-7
TGCAGTGCTAGTTCAGGACTAGCGGGGTACGAGCAGTACTTC
CSASSGLAGYEQYF
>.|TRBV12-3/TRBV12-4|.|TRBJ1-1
TGTGCCACCGAAACAGGGTTGGTCACTGAAGCTTTCTTT
CATETGLVTEAFF
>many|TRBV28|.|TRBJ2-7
TGTGCCAGCAGTGAGTTCGGCGAGCAGTACTTC
CASSEFGEQYF
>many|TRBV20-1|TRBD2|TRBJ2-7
TGCAGTGCTCGGACTAGCGGGGTAGCTGAGCAGTACTTC
CSARTSGVAEQYF
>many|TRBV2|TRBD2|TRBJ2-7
TGTGCCAGCAGGGAGACTAGCGGGCCAACCTACGAGCAGTACTTC
CASRETSGPTYEQYF
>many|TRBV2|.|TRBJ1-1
TGTGCCAGCAGTGAAGGGCACCTGAACACTGAAGCTTTCTTT
CASSEGHLNTEAFF
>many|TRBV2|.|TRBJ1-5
TGTGCCAGCAGTGTCCCCGGGGCTCAGCCCCAGCATTTT
CASSVPGAQPQHF
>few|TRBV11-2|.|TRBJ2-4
TGTGCCAGCAGCCAAGGCGGAATTAAGTACTTC
CASSQGGIKYF
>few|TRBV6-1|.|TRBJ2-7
TGTGCCAGCAGTACCCGGGACGGTGCCTACGAGCAGTACTTC
CASSTRDGAYEQYF
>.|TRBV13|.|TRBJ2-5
TGTGCCAGCAGCACCAGTGAGAGCCAGTACTTC
CASSTSESQYF
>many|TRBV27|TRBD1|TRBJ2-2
TGTGCCAGCAGTTTGTTTGGACAGGGCGACACCGGGGAGCTGTTTTTT
CASSLFGQGDTGELFF
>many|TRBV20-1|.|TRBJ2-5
TGCAGTGCTAGCGGAGGGGAGACCCAGTACTTC
CSASGGETQYF
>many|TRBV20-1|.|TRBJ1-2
TGCAGTGCTGGAGCGTACTATGGCTACACCTTC
CSAGAYYGYTF
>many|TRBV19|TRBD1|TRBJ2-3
TGTGCCAGTAGTCCCGGGACAGGGCGAGATACGCAGTATTTT
CASSPGTGRDTQYF
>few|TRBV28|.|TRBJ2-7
TGTGCCAGCAGTTTATTGGGGCAGGGAGGACTTTCCATATTCGGAGCCCAGTACTTC
CASSLLGQGGLSIFGAQYF
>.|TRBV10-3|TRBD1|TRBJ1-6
TGTGCCATCAGAGCGACAGGGATAGAGGGGTCGAGCTCACCCCTCCACTTT
CAIRATGIEGSSSPLHF
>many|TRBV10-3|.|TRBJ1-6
TGTGCCATCAGTGACGCCGGACGGCCCAATTCACCCCTCCACTTT
CAISDAGRPNSPLHF
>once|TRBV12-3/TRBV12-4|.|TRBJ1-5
TGTGCCAGCAGTTTATACCATGAAATGAGGCCCCAGCATTTT
CASSLYHEMRPQHF
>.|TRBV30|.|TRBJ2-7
TGTGCCTGGAGCGGACTTAGCCTGGGCTACGAGCAGTACTTC
CAWSGLSLGYEQYF
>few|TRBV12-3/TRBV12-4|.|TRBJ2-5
TGTGCCAGCAGTCAATCTAGCGGAGGGGGGGAGACCCAGTACTTC
CASSQSSGGGETQYF
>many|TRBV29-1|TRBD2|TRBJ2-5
TGCAGCATACGGACTAGCGGATACCTTAAAGAGACCCAGTACTTC
CSIRTSGYLKETQYF
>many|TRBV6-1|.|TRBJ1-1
TGTGCCAGCAGTGTATCCTCAGGGGAGGGAACTGAAGCTTTCTTT
CASSVSSGEGTEAFF
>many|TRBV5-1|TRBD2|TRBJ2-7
TGCGCCAGCAGCGAGGGACTAGCGGGAGGAATTGCCTACGAGCAGTACTTC
CASSEGLAGGIAYEQYF
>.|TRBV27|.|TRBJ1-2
TGTGCCAGCAGTCCAACACGCTTAGGCAGGGACTATGGCTACACCTTC
CASSPTRLGRDYGYTF
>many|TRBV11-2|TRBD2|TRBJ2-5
TGTGCCAGCAGCTCCGGACTAGCGGGAGGTGGAGAGACCCAGTACTTC
CASSSGLAGGGETQYF
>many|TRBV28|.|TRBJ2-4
TGTGCCAGCAGCGAAGGGGTAGCCAAAAACATTCAGTACTTC
CASSEGVAKNIQYF